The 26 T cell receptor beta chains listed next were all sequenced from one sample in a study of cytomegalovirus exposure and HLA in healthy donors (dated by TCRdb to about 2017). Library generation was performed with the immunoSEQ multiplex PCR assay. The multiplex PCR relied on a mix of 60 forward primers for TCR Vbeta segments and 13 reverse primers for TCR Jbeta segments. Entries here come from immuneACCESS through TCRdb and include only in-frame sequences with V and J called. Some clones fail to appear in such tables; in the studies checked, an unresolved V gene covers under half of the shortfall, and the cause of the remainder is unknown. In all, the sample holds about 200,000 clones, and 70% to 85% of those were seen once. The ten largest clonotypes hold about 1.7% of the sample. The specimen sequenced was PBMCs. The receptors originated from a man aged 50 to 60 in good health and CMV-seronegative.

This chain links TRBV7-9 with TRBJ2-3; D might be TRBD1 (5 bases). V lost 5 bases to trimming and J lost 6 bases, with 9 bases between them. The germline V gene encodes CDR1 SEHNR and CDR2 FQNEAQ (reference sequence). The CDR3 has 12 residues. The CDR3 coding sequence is TGTGCCAGCAGCGTATCAGGGGATACGCAGTATTTT. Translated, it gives CASSVSGDTQYF.

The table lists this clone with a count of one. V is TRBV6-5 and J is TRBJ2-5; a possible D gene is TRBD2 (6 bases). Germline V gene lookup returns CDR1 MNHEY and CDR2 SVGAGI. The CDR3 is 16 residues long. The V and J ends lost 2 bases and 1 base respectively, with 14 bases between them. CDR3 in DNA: TGTGCCAGCAGTTACGGGTCCGCGGGACCCCAAGAGACCCAGTACTTC. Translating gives CASSYGSAGPQETQYF.

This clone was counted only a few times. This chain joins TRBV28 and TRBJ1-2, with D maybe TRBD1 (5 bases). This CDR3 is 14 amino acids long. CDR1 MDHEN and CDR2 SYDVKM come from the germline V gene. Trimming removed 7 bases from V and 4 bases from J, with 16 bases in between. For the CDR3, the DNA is TGTGCCAGCACCCATTCCCGCCAGGGCTATGGCTACACCTTC. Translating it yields CASTHSRQGYGYTF.

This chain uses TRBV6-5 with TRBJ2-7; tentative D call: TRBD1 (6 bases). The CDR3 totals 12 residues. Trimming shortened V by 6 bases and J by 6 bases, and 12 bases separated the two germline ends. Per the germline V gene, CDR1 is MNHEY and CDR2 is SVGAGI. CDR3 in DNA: TGTGCCAGCAGCCCACGAGGGGGCGAGCAGTACTTC. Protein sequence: CASSPRGGEQYF.

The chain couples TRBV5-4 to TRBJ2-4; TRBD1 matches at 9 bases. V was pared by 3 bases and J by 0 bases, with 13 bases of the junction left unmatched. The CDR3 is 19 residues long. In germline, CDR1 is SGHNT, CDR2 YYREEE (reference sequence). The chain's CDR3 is CASSWAGQGIPLAKNIQYF. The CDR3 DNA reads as TGTGCCAGCAGCTGGGCGGGACAGGGCATACCCCTAGCCAAAAACATTCAGTACTTC.

This CDR3 is CAWSNRGNQPQHF. The CDR3 DNA sequence: TGTGCCTGGAGTAACAGGGGGAATCAGCCCCAGCATTTT. The chain is built from TRBV30 and TRBJ1-5, with 8 bases aligning to TRBD1. There are 13 residues in the CDR3. CDR1 GTSNPN and CDR2 SVGIG come from the germline V gene (reference sequence). The ends lost 2 bases at V and 4 bases at J; junction bases unmatched: 1.

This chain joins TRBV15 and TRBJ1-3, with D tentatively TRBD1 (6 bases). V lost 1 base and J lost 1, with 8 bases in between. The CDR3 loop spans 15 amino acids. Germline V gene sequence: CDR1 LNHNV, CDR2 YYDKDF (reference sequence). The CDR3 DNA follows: TGTGCCACCAGCAGAGCAACAGGGTCTGGAAACACCATATATTTT. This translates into CATSRATGSGNTIYF. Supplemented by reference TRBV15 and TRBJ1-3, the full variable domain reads DAMVIQNPRYQVTQFGKPVTLSCSQTLNHNVMYWYQQKSSQAPKLLFHYYDKDFNNEADTPDNFQSRRPNTSFCFLDIRSPGLGDTAMYLCATSRATGSGNTIYFGEGSWLTVV.

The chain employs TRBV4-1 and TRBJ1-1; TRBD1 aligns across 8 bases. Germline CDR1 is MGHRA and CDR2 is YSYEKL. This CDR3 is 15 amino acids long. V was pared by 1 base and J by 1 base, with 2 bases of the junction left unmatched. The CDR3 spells CASSQAGQGNTEAFF. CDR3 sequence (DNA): TGCGCCAGCAGCCAAGCCGGACAGGGGAACACTGAAGCTTTCTTT.

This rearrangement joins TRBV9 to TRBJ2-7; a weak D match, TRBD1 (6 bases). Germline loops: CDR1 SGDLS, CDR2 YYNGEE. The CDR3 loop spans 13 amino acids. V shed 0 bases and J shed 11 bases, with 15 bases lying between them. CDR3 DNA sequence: TGTGCCAGCAGCGTAGCCCCAGGGGACCTCGAGTACTTC. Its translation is CASSVAPGDLEYF.

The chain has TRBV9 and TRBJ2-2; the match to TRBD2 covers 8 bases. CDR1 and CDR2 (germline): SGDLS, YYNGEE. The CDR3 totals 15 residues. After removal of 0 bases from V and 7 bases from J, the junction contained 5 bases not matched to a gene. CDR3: CASSVVGGGVGELFF. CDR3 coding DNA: TGTGCCAGCAGCGTAGTCGGGGGGGGCGTCGGGGAGCTGTTTTTT.

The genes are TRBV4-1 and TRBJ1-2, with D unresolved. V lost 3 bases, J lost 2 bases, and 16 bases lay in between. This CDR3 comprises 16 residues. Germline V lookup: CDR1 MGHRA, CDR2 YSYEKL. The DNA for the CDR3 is TGCGCCAGCAGCCAGATGCGGGGAAGGGCGAACTATGGCTACACCTTC. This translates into CASSQMRGRANYGYTF.

The CDR3 loop is CASSPSLGQPNTGELFF. In nucleotides, the CDR3 is TGTGCCAGCAGCCCCTCTTTGGGGCAGCCGAACACCGGGGAGCTGTTTTTT. The genes are TRBV7-9 and TRBJ2-2; a weak D match, TRBD1 (5 bases). The CDR3 runs 17 residues. Per the germline V gene, CDR1 is SEHNR and CDR2 is FQNEAQ (reference sequence). The germline V and J ends were trimmed by 5 bases and 0 bases, with 16 bases remaining between them. Supplemented by reference TRBV7-9 and TRBJ2-2, the full variable domain reads DTGVSQNPRHKITKRGQNVTFRCDPISEHNRLYWYRQTLGQGPEFLTYFQNEAQLEKSRLLSDRFSAERPKGSFSTLEIQRTEQGDSAMYLCASSPSLGQPNTGELFFGEGSRLTVL.

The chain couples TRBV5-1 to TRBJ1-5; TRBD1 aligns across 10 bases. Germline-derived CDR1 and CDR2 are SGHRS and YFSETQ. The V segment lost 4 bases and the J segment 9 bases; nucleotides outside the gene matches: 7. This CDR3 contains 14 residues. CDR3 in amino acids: CASSPGQGRTPQHF. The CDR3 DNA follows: TGCGCCAGCAGCCCGGGACAGGGGCGAACGCCCCAGCATTTT. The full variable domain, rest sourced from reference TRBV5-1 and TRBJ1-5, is KAGVTQTPRYLIKTRGQQVTLSCSPISGHRSVSWYQQTPGQGLQFLFEYFSETQRNKGNFPGRFSGRQFSNSRSEMNVSTLELGDSALYLCASSPGQGRTPQHFGDGTRLSIL.

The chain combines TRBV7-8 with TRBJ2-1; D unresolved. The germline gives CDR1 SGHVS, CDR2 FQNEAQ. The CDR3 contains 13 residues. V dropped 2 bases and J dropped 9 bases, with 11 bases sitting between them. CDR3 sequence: CASSLSHSLEQFF. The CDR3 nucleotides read TGTGCCAGCAGCTTATCGCACTCCCTTGAGCAGTTCTTC.

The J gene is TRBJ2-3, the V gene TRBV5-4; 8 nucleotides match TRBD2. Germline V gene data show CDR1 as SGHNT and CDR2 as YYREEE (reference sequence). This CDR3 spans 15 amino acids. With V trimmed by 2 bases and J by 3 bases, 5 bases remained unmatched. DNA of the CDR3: TGTGCCAGCAGCTTTAGCGGGATAAGGACAGATACGCAGTATTTT. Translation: CASSFSGIRTDTQYF.

The CDR3 loop reads CASSPPGLAGYNEQFF. Here the CDR3 DNA reads TGTGCCAGCTCACCACCGGGACTAGCGGGCTACAATGAGCAGTTCTTC. V usage is TRBV18 and J usage is TRBJ2-1; 12 positions agree with TRBD2. Trimming removed 0 bases from V and 3 bases from J; junction bases left unmatched: 0. CDR3 length: 16 amino acids. The germline V gene encodes CDR1 KGHSH and CDR2 LQKENI.

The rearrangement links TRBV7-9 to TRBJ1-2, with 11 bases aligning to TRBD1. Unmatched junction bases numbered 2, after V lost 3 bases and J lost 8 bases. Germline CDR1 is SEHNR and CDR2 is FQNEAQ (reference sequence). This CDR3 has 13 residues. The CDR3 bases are TGTGCCAGCAGCTTGGGGACAGGGGGAGGCTACACCTTC. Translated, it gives CASSLGTGGGYTF.

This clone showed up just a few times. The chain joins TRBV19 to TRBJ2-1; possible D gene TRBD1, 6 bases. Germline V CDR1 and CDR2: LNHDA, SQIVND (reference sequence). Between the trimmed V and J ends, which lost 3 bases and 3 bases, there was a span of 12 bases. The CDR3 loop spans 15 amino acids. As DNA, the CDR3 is TGTGCCAGTAGTATTGGGGGCTTAGGCTACAATGAGCAGTTCTTC. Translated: CASSIGGLGYNEQFF.

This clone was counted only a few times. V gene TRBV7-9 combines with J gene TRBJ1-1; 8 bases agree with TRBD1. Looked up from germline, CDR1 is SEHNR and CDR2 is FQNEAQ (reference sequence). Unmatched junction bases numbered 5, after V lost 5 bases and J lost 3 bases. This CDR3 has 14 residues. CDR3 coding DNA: TGTGCCAGCAGCGCGGGACAGGTTCACACTGAAGCTTTCTTT. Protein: CASSAGQVHTEAFF.

The DNA of the CDR3 is TGTGCCAGCAGCCTACAGGGTCGGGTAAACACCGGGGAGCTGTTTTTT. Its translation is CASSLQGRVNTGELFF. The chain employs TRBV7-2 and TRBJ2-2; a possible D gene is TRBD1 (6 bases). V lost 5 bases and J 2 bases, leaving 15 bases between the germline ends. This CDR3 region has 16 residues. Germline values: CDR1 SGHTA, CDR2 FQGNSA. The full variable domain, completed using reference TRBV7-2 and TRBJ2-2, is GAGVSQSPSNKVTEKGKDVELRCDPISGHTALYWYRQSLGQGLEFLIYFQGNSAPDKSGLPSDRFSAERTGGSVSTLTIQRTQQEDSAVYLCASSLQGRVNTGELFFGEGSRLTVL.

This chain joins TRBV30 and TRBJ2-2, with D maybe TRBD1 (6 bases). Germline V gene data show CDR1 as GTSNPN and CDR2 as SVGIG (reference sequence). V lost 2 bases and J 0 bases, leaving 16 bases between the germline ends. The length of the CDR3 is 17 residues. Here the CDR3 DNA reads TGTGCCTGGAGTTCCGCTCGGACAGACGCGAACACCGGGGAGCTGTTTTTT. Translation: CAWSSARTDANTGELFF.

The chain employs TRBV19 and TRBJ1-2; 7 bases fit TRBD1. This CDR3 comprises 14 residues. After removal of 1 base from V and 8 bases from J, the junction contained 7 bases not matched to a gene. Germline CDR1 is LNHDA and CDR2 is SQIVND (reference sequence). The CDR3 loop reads CASSIAGQSIGYTF. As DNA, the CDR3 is TGTGCCAGTAGTATAGCGGGACAGAGTATCGGCTACACCTTC.

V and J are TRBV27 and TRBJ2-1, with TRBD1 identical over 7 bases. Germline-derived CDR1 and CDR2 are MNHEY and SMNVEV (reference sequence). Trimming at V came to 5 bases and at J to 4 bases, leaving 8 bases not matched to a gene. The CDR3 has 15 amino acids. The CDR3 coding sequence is TGTGCCAGCAGTATCCGCTGGACAGGTTACAATGAGCAGTTCTTC. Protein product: CASSIRWTGYNEQFF.

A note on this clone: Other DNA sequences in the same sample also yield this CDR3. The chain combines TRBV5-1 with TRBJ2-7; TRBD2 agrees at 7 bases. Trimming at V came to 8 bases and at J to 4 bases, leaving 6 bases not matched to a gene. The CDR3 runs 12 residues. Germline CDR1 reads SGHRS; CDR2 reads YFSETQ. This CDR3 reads CASSASGYEQYF. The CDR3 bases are TGCGCCAGTTCGGCTAGCGGTTACGAGCAGTACTTC.

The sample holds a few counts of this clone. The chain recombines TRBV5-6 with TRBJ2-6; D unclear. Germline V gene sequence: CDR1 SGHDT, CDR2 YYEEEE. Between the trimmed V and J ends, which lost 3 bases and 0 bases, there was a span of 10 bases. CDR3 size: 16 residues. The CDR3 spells CASSSTPRSGANVLTF. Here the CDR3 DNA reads TGTGCCAGCAGCTCGACACCCCGCTCTGGGGCCAACGTCCTGACTTTC.

CDR3 sequence reads: CASSSYGGRVYEQYF. CDR3 DNA sequence: TGTGCCAGCAGTTCTTATGGCGGGAGGGTTTACGAGCAGTACTTC. The chain links TRBV6-1 to TRBJ2-7, with 9 bases matching TRBD2. With 5 bases clipped from V and 4 bases from J, the junction kept 9 bases outside the gene matches. CDR1 and CDR2 (germline): MNHNS, SASEGT. This CDR3 region has 15 residues.